The 20 T cell receptor beta chains below were found in one sample sequenced in a study of blood T cell repertoires in COVID-19 (TCRdb year 2020). Libraries were constructed by the immunoSEQ multiplex PCR assay. TCRdb holds this immuneACCESS table with in-frame rearrangements only. Some clones are missing; in checked studies, unresolved V genes explain under half, and the rest has no known cause. This sample holds a few hundred thousand clones; roughly 88% were observed only once. The biggest ten clones account for over 2% of the sample. The specimen sequenced was peripheral blood. The receptors come from a man aged 25 to 40 who had recovered from COVID-19.

J is TRBJ2-5 and V is TRBV6-4; D may be TRBD2 (6 bases). The CDR3 is 14 amino acids. Between the trimmed V and J ends, which lost 5 bases and 5 bases, there was a span of 15 bases. Germline assignment: CDR1 MRHNA and CDR2 SNTAGT. The CDR3 spells CASSQQHGRETQYF. The CDR3 DNA reads TGTGCCAGCAGTCAACAGCATGGGAGGGAGACCCAGTACTTC.

The rearrangement joins TRBV29-1 to TRBJ1-2; weak D call: TRBD1 (6 bases). Germline V gives CDR1 SQVTM, CDR2 ANQGSEA. V was pared by 6 bases and J by 0 bases, with 11 bases between. This CDR3 spans 13 amino acids. CDR3 protein: CSVMDSANYGYTF. CDR3 in DNA: TGCAGCGTCATGGACAGCGCTAACTATGGCTACACCTTC.

The CDR3 region is CASSVAGNTYEQYF. The CDR3 DNA reads TGTGCCAGCAGCGTAGCAGGGAATACCTACGAGCAGTACTTC. The chain has TRBV9 and TRBJ2-7, with D tentatively TRBD1 (5 bases). CDR1 is SGDLS and CDR2 is YYNGEE in the germline V gene. V lost 0 bases and J lost 2, with 9 bases in between. This CDR3 has 14 residues. Together with reference TRBV9 and TRBJ2-7, the CDR3 gives the full variable domain: DSGVTQTPKHLITATGQRVTLRCSPRSGDLSVYWYQQSLDQGLQFLIQYYNGEERAKGNILERFSAQQFPDLHSELNLSSLELGDSALYFCASSVAGNTYEQYFGPGTRLTVT.

In its sample, this clone was seen once. At one end, the junction sequence differs from germline, possibly due to a read error. This rearrangement joins TRBV7-8 to TRBJ2-2, with a weak D call TRBD2 (6 bases). Germline CDR1 and CDR2: SGHVS and FQNEAQ. The CDR3 has 18 residues. The CDR3 is CASSLGRWGGAKTGELFF. The CDR3 DNA reads TGTGCCAGCAGCTTAGGCCGGTGGGGCGGGGCGAAAACCGGGGAGCTGTTTTTT. Complete variable domain (other parts from reference TRBV7-8 and TRBJ2-2): GAGVSQSPRYKVAKRGQDVALRCDPISGHVSLFWYQQALGQGPEFLTYFQNEAQLDKSGLPSDRFFAERPEGSVSTLKIQRTQQEDSAVYLCASSLGRWGGAKTGELFFGEGSRLTVL.

The chain combines TRBV5-4 with TRBJ1-4; 11 nucleotides line up with TRBD1. The CDR3 consists of 14 residues. V dropped 7 bases and J dropped 7; count of bases not matched to a gene: 6. Germline V gives CDR1 SGHNT, CDR2 YYREEE (reference sequence). CDR3 in DNA: TGTGCCAGCCGGCCGGGACAGGGGGGTGAAAAACTGTTTTTT. Encoded protein: CASRPGQGGEKLFF.

The chain has TRBV28 and TRBJ1-3; D gene unclear. CDR1 is MDHEN and CDR2 is SYDVKM in the germline V gene. V gave up 7 bases and J gave up 7 bases, with 17 bases separating them. The CDR3 has 14 amino acids. CDR3 DNA sequence: TGTGCCAGCACCCGGCCTCGGAGATGGAACACCATATATTTT. Its translation: CASTRPRRWNTIYF.

The chain couples TRBV10-2 to TRBJ2-2; D is perhaps TRBD1 (6 bases). CDR3 length equals 14 residues. CDR1 and CDR2 from the germline V gene are WSHSY and SAAADI. Deletions cut 0 bases from V and 7 bases from J, with 9 bases between. CDR3 coding DNA: TGCGCCAGCAGTGAGTCGTACAGGGTCGGGGAGCTGTTTTTT. Translating it yields CASSESYRVGELFF.

This clone has only a few counts. The chain joins TRBV7-9 to TRBJ1-4, with 7 positions matching TRBD1. Germline loops: CDR1 SEHNR, CDR2 FQNEAQ (reference sequence). The junction had 7 bases not matched to a gene; V was cut back by 4 bases and J by 8 bases. The CDR3 extends over 14 amino acids. The CDR3 DNA reads as TGTGCCAGCAGCTCCTCAGGGGGGCAGGAAAAACTGTTTTTT. It translates to CASSSSGGQEKLFF.

V and J are TRBV9 and TRBJ1-2; 7 nucleotides match TRBD1. Germline CDR1 SGDLS, CDR2 YYNGEE. This CDR3 has 16 residues. The V segment lost 0 bases and the J segment 2 bases; nucleotides outside the gene matches: 7. The CDR3 protein is CASSVARSGQNYGYTF. The CDR3 DNA reads TGTGCCAGCAGCGTAGCGCGATCGGGACAGAACTATGGCTACACCTTC.

V gene TRBV4-3 combines with J gene TRBJ2-3; tentatively, D is TRBD2 (7 bases). Germline loops: CDR1 LGHNA, CDR2 YSLEER. The V gene lost 0 bases and the J gene lost 9 bases, with 16 bases spanning the gap. The CDR3 has 15 residues. For the CDR3, the DNA is TGCGCCAGCAGCCAAGACGGGGGGCCCTTGGGGACGCAGTATTTT. This codes for CASSQDGGPLGTQYF.

The rearrangement links TRBV14 to TRBJ1-2, with 9 bases matching TRBD1. This CDR3 region has 15 residues. The V segment lost 4 bases and the J segment 4 bases; nucleotides outside the gene matches: 7. In germline, CDR1 is SGHDN, CDR2 FVKESK. CDR3 sequence reads: CASSPWTGVSYGYTF. In DNA, the CDR3 is TGTGCCAGCAGCCCCTGGACAGGGGTATCCTATGGCTACACCTTC.

The chain links TRBV10-3 to TRBJ2-1; 14 nucleotides match TRBD2. The trim removed 6 bases at V and 3 bases at J, leaving 10 bases unmatched. The CDR3 is 18 residues long. The germline gives CDR1 ENHRY, CDR2 SYGVKD. The CDR3 reads CAISDPTSGGGRYNEQFF. The CDR3, as DNA: TGTGCCATCAGCGATCCGACTAGCGGGGGGGGCCGCTACAATGAGCAGTTCTTC.

The rearrangement joins TRBV14 to TRBJ1-1; a possible D gene is TRBD1 (5 bases). There are 14 residues in the CDR3. Germline V lookup: CDR1 SGHDN, CDR2 FVKESK. The V and J ends lost 0 bases and 6 bases respectively, with 11 bases between them. The CDR3 DNA follows: TGTGCCAGCAGCCAAGAGGGGCTAAGGGCTGAAGCTTTCTTT. This codes for CASSQEGLRAEAFF.

The genes are TRBV19 and TRBJ1-4; D gene unclear. The CDR3 loop spans 12 amino acids. Germline CDR1 reads LNHDA; CDR2 reads SQIVND (reference sequence). V was pared by 7 bases and J by 5 bases, with 8 bases between. The CDR3 nucleotides are TGTGCCAGTATGCGGAAAAATGAAAAACTGTTTTTT. Translated: CASMRKNEKLFF. Using reference TRBV19 and TRBJ1-4 for the parts outside the CDR3, the full variable domain is DGGITQSPKYLFRKEGQNVTLSCEQNLNHDAMYWYRQDPGQGLRLIYYSQIVNDFQKGDIAEGYSVSREKKESFPLTVTSAQKNPTAFYLCASMRKNEKLFFGSGTQLSVL.

The genes are TRBV12-3 or TRBV12-4 and TRBJ1-2, with D perhaps matching TRBD1 (5 bases). Trimming left V 2 bases short and J 8 bases short, with 9 bases between. This CDR3 contains 12 residues. The DNA of the CDR3 is TGTGCCAGCAGTTTAAGGGGAGGCGGCTACACCTTC. Its translation is CASSLRGGGYTF.

The chain couples TRBV4-2 to TRBJ2-3; TRBD2 aligns across 9 bases. The CDR3 spans 16 residues. In germline, CDR1 is LGHNA, CDR2 YNFKEQ. The junction had 3 bases not matched to a gene; V was cut back by 0 bases and J by 2 bases. For the CDR3, the DNA is TGTGCCAGCAGCCAAGATGCGGGACTAGCCACAGATACGCAGTATTTT. Amino acids: CASSQDAGLATDTQYF.

The chain uses TRBV27 and TRBJ1-6; 10 nucleotides align to TRBD1. Germline V lookup: CDR1 MNHEY, CDR2 SMNVEV (reference sequence). The CDR3 runs to 14 residues. The V and J ends lost 5 bases and 8 bases, in that order; junction bases with no gene match: 3. The CDR3 DNA reads TGTGCCAGCAGTAGGACAGGGGGTTATTCACCCCTCCACTTT. This encodes CASSRTGGYSPLHF.

This clone appeared a single time. The chain couples TRBV5-4 to TRBJ2-5; maybe TRBD1 (6 bases). The CDR3 sequence is 17 residues long. V lost 2 bases, J lost 3 bases, and 20 bases lay in between. Germline CDR1 and CDR2: SGHNT and YYREEE (reference sequence). This chain's CDR3 is CASSLIGRTGPKETQYF. CDR3 bases: TGTGCCAGCAGCTTAATCGGGCGTACAGGGCCGAAAGAGACCCAGTACTTC.

J is TRBJ1-2 and V is TRBV11-2; D possibly corresponds to TRBD1 (5 bases). The germline V gene has CDR1 SGHAT and CDR2 FQNNGV. The CDR3 is 14 residues long. V dropped 1 base and J dropped 2 bases, with 8 bases sitting between them. Here the CDR3 DNA reads TGTGCCAGCAGCTTAGGGACACACAACTATGGCTACACCTTC. Protein: CASSLGTHNYGYTF.

This chain joins TRBV28 and TRBJ1-2; unclear D gene. The CDR3 totals 12 residues. With 2 bases removed from V and 6 bases from J, the gap between germline ends came to 7 bases. Germline V lookup: CDR1 MDHEN, CDR2 SYDVKM. CDR3 region: CASSLAAHGYTF. The CDR3 DNA sequence: TGTGCCAGCAGTTTAGCCGCGCATGGCTACACCTTC.